This T cell receptor (beta chain) emerged from a study of T cells after yellow fever vaccination. TCR cDNA, made by 5'RACE template switching, carried an added universal primer site and UMIs. Using its own MiXCR run on the 5' RACE reads, TCRdb lists one record per CDR3 protein. Of 360,000 or so distinct CDR3 sequences detected, roughly 12% appear once; the ten largest clones hold 18%. This clonotype showed up just a few times. No antigen is known for it. J lost 7 bases, V lost 4 bases, and 12 bases had no gene match. Germline V gene sequence: CDR1 SGHRS, CDR2 YFSETQ. There are 15 residues in the CDR3. General study findings and limits: Among primary-vaccination clones, most reappeared after the booster, at about 95% for CD4 and 85% to 90% for CD8.

Specimen: PBMCs, collected on the day of the first yellow fever vaccination. The source is a man between 18 and 29 years old who received the YFV17D yellow fever vaccine. This chain connects TRBV5-1 to TRBJ1-2; 8 bases map to TRBD1. The CDR3 DNA is TGCGCCAGCAGCCACAACGGACAGGGAGCAGGTGGCTACACCTTC. Translation gives CASSHNGQGAGGYTF.